Each of the 2 T cell receptor beta chains below was sequenced from the same sample in a study of breast tumors, draining lymph nodes, adjacent tissues. Axillary draining lymph nodes of breast cancer patients supplied the node samples. MiXCR, applied by TCRdb to the multiplex PCR reads, yields one record per CDR3 protein. The sample consists of 200,000 to 250,000 distinct CDR3 sequences, about a third of them appearing once. Sequenced material: axillary lymph node tissue. All receptors come from a female donor with breast cancer. Some clones in this sample may be carry-over from other donors' samples.

This clonotype was seen at least ten times. The J gene is TRBJ2-5, the V gene TRBV19; 9 nucleotides line up with TRBD2. The V gene end was trimmed by 5 bases and the J gene end by 5 bases; junction bases not matched to a gene: 12. Germline V gene lookup returns CDR1 LNHDA and CDR2 SQIVND (reference sequence). The CDR3 is made up of 16 amino acids. For the CDR3, the DNA is TGTGCCAGTAGTTTCCGACTAGCGGAGAATGGGGAGACCCAGTACTTC. This translates into CASSFRLAENGETQYF.

Points on this clonotype: Given a much more abundant clone one base away, this may be a read error. The chain couples TRBV7-2 to TRBJ2-7; either TRBD1 or TRBD2 may fit D (5 bases each). The germline V gene has CDR1 SGHTA and CDR2 FQGNSA. CDR3 size: 18 residues. V was pared by 1 base and J by 5 bases, with 24 bases between. The CDR3 DNA reads as TGTGCCAGCAGCTTAGAAGCCGGGACGATTCGTACATCCCACGAGCAGTACTTC. Encoded protein: CASSLEAGTIRTSHEQYF.